This T cell receptor beta chain derives from a study of shared clonotypes between healthy human individuals (dated by TCRdb to the early 2020s). About the study as a whole: The cohort included three men and a couple of women between 18 and 49 years of age. For each donor, CD4 naive and CD4 memory were each run on three plates, CD8 naive on two plates, and CD8 memory on one plate. Blood TCR repertoires of roughly five healthy adults were deeply sequenced to estimate repertoire size and the extent of clonotype sharing between individuals. To increase sequencing depth and limit assay-specific biases, different laboratories used diverse techniques to prepare libraries and sequence TCR repertoires. Each donor's leukapheresis produced roughly between about 0.9 and 9.5 billion PBMCs. General findings and caveats noted by the study authors: Compared with non-shared clonotypes, clonotypes shared by all four sorted-subset donors had higher generation probabilities. Sharing across a few donors was observed for around 5% of naive CD4, over 3% of naive CD8, 2.3% of memory CD4, and about 0.38% of memory CD8 clonotypes. Pairwise subsampling indicated that sequencing depth was expected to affect the degree of clonotype sharing among donors. The small number of donors limited the genetic and exposure-history diversity represented. Larger estimated clonotype richness was generally found for naive subsets than for memory subsets. Sampling was restricted to blood, and TCR repertoires in tissue are likely to differ from TCR repertoires in blood. Even with the large sequencing depth, rarefaction of the sorted-subset datasets indicated that sequencing was incomplete.

Looking up the germline V gene yields CDR1 SGHRS and CDR2 YFSETQ. The CDR3, from cysteine to phenylalanine, totals 13 residues. The CDR3 DNA has 39 bases and is translated from base 1. Trimmed from V: 3 bases; trimmed from J: 8 bases; junction bases lacking a gene match: 7. As for this clone: Its antigen target is currently unknown. No much larger clone exists at a distance of one base, and base qualities are not known.

The donors were healthy, HIV-negative adults with no recently reported acute infections or vaccinations. Only Caucasian adults living in Nashville, Tennessee, USA were represented among the donors. CD4+ T cells were enriched by magnetic negative selection; naive cells were then positively selected on CD45RA, and the negative fraction formed the memory subset. Blood was obtained by leukapheresis, after which PBMCs were separated by Ficoll-Histopaque density gradient centrifugation and cryopreserved in liquid nitrogen vapor phase. Analytical flow cytometry was used to check the purity and quantity of every magnetically sorted T cell population. From each sorted fraction, genomic DNA was isolated and quantified by UV absorbance on a Nanodrop 2000c. Using the deep immunoSEQ assay, multiplex PCR amplified TCR CDR3 regions from genomic DNA. For each cell subset, the extracted genomic DNA was distributed evenly across all wells of several immunoSEQ 96-well plates, and each plate served as one replicate. For sorted subsets, approximately 190 ng genomic DNA, equal to tens of thousands of T cell genomes, was loaded into each replicate PCR. Purified libraries were measured with a Qubit 3.0 fluorometer, size-checked on a Bioanalyzer 2100, and measured again with the KAPA Library Quantification kit. Every immunoSEQ 96-well plate was sequenced on a dedicated single-read 150-cycle Illumina NextSeq 550 flow cell. The original methods were these. Because the immunoSEQ output held only junctional sequences and lacked quality scores, the filtering could not match the filtering applied to full-length reads. Sequences were annotated with PyIR, a Python wrapper for IgBLAST v1.9, and V/J genes and CDR3 were assigned using IMGT germline references. Reads with weak V/J assignments (E-value above 1e-6), missing CDR3, stop codons, out-of-frame junctions, or ambiguous translated residues were removed. A V3J clonotype was defined by an identical inferred V gene, J gene, and CDR3 amino acid sequence. Percentage overlap between repertoires was calculated by dividing the number of shared unique clonotypes by the size of the smaller repertoire. Richness of each repertoire was evaluated using RTK rarefaction, the Chao1 estimator, and Recon v2.1 estimates of unobserved clonotypes. Generation probabilities were computed with OLGA for all TCRbeta clonotypes obtained by the gDNA method from several donors. This is the immuneACCESS table as TCRdb keeps it, with only in-frame sequences that have V and J called. A part of the clones is gone; compared with another copy, unresolved V genes explain less than half, and the rest is unexplained. V and J calls and clone size are as listed in that table; D and trimming were resolved from the DNA. Here the sample has about a million clones; roughly 80% occur a single time. The ten largest clones take up almost 0.9% of the sample.

This TCR came from a man between 18 and 35 years old in good health. Some clones in this sample may be carry-over from other donors' samples. The sequencing sample was made of memory CD4+ T cells from PBMCs. The sample's cell subset or site label is to be understood as: CD45RA-negative fraction. The V and J genes are TRBV5-1 and TRBJ1-2; the central 7 bases match TRBD1. The base sequence is TGCGCCAGCAGCTGGGGGGACAGTTCAGGCTACACCTTC. The encoded protein is CASSWGDSSGYTF.